Listed here is a single T cell receptor beta chain. Antigen: not known. This sample is part of a study of shared clonotypes between healthy human individuals. General study points: When compared with the clonotypes that were shared by all four sorted-subset donors, the non-shared clonotypes turned out to have lower generation probabilities.

TCRdb keeps only in-frame clones here, not all; method: immunoSEQ multiplex PCR. The sample records about 650,000 clones, about 95% being singletons. In the naive CD8 group, cells lacked CD45RO and were positively selected for CCR7, so terminally differentiated effector memory CD45RA+ cells were left out. This CDR3 has 11 amino acids. Germline CDR1 reads SGHVS; CDR2 reads FQNEAQ. The V end was cut by 5 bases, the J end by 11 bases, with 13 bases between. Sequenced input: naive CD8+ T cells sorted from blood. This TCR came from a woman in her twenties or thirties in good health. The chain has TRBV7-8 and TRBJ2-7; D possibly corresponds to TRBD2 (5 bases). The CDR3 spells CASSPGSLEYF. DNA of the CDR3: TGTGCCAGCAGCCCGGGGTCCTTGGAGTACTTC.